The 28 T cell receptor beta chains listed next were all sequenced from one sample in a study of regulatory T cells in long-lasting Graves disease. The TCR beta library used iRepertoire HTBI primers with Arm-PCR amplification of CDR3. TCRdb passed the multiplex PCR reads through MiXCR, listing each CDR3 protein once. Of some 430,000 distinct CDR3 sequences in the sample, 20% to 25% were seen once. Time point: persistent/refractory GD, antithyroid drugs over 5 years with positive TRAb. PBMC-derived RNA was used for the TCR library. This specimen consisted of peripheral blood mononuclear cells (PBMCs), obtained when the disease was refractory, from a patient treated with antithyroid drugs. These receptors were obtained from a female donor with Graves disease.

This clonotype has at least ten counts. The genes are TRBV28 and TRBJ1-2, with D possibly TRBD1 on 5 matching bases. CDR1 and CDR2 (germline): MDHEN, SYDVKM. The CDR3 extends over 18 amino acids. Trimming took off 5 bases at V and 5 bases at J, with 27 bases between the two ends. The CDR3 sequence is CASSDNWQRGVPGYGYTF. Written as DNA, the CDR3 is TGTGCCAGCAGTGACAACTGGCAGAGAGGGGTGCCGGGTTATGGCTACACCTTC.

In this sample, this clonotype turned up many times. This rearrangement joins TRBV11-2 to TRBJ1-1, with 7 positions matching TRBD1. Germline values: CDR1 SGHAT, CDR2 FQNNGV. Trimming took 5 bases from V and 1 from J; bases not matched to a gene: 10. The CDR3 extends over 16 amino acids. This CDR3 is CASSRRGGTANTEAFF. DNA of the CDR3: TGTGCCAGCAGCCGACGCGGGGGGACAGCGAACACTGAAGCTTTCTTT.

V usage is TRBV3-1 and J usage is TRBJ2-2; the D gene is possibly TRBD2 (6 bases). The CDR3 totals 14 residues. Trimming left V 5 bases short and J 6 bases short, with 13 bases between. Germline loops: CDR1 LGHDT, CDR2 YNNKEL (reference sequence). The DNA of the CDR3 is TGTGCCAGCAGCGGGGACTCAAACCCCGGGGAGCTGTTTTTT. Encoded protein: CASSGDSNPGELFF.

V is TRBV25-1 and J is TRBJ1-4, with 9 nucleotides matching TRBD1. The ends lost 3 bases at V and 8 bases at J; junction bases unmatched: 7. The CDR3 runs to 15 residues. CDR1 and CDR2 (germline): MGHDK, SYGVNS. The CDR3 nucleotides are TGTGCCAGCAGTGAGGGGGACAGGGCGTTGGAAAAACTGTTTTTT. Protein product: CASSEGDRALEKLFF.

The chain is built from TRBV20-1 and TRBJ2-5, with 8 bases identical to TRBD2. The J segment lost 3 bases and the V segment lost 2 bases, leaving 5 bases of the junction unmatched. The CDR3 is made up of 14 amino acids. Per the germline V gene, CDR1 is DFQATT and CDR2 is SNEGSKA (reference sequence). The CDR3, as DNA: TGCAGTGCTAGATCGGGGGGGGCCGAAGAGACCCAGTACTTC. Its translation: CSARSGGAEETQYF.

This clonotype was seen many times. The chain recombines TRBV6-1 with TRBJ1-2; 7 bases agree with TRBD1. Trimming removed 4 bases from V and 8 bases from J; junction bases left unmatched: 13. The CDR3 has 15 amino acids. Germline CDR1 MNHNS, CDR2 SASEGT. This chain's CDR3 is CASSGRQGRIRGYTF. The CDR3 nucleotides are TGTGCCAGCAGTGGTAGACAGGGAAGGATAAGGGGCTACACCTTC.

There are many counts of this clonotype. This chain joins TRBV11-1 and TRBJ2-5; 8 bases map to TRBD1. The CDR3 loop spans 15 amino acids. Per the germline V gene, CDR1 is SGHAT and CDR2 is FQDESV (reference sequence). V lost 5 bases and J lost 4; bases outside the gene matches: 9. CDR3 amino acids: CASSRTTGVGETQYF. DNA of the CDR3: TGTGCCAGCAGCCGCACGACAGGGGTGGGAGAGACCCAGTACTTC. Full variable domain (remainder filled in from reference TRBV11-1 and TRBJ2-5): EAEVAQSPRYKITEKSQAVAFWCDPISGHATLYWYRQILGQGPELLVQFQDESVVDDSQLPKDRFSAERLKGVDSTLKIQPAELGDSAMYLCASSRTTGVGETQYFGPGTRLLVL.

This clonotype occurred many times. The chain recombines TRBV2 with TRBJ1-1, with D possibly being TRBD1 (5 bases). The CDR3 has 14 amino acids. The germline gives CDR1 SNHLY, CDR2 FYNNEI. V gave up 4 bases and J gave up 1 base, with 10 bases separating them. The CDR3 spells CASSGDVGNTEAFF. The CDR3 DNA follows: TGTGCCAGCAGTGGGGACGTCGGGAACACTGAAGCTTTCTTT.

The table lists this clonotype with a few counts. The CDR3 sequence is CATSRDLGGYSNQPQHF. CDR3 bases: TGTGCCACCAGCAGAGATCTGGGGGGATATAGCAATCAGCCCCAGCATTTT. This rearrangement joins TRBV15 to TRBJ1-5; possibly TRBD1 for D (5 bases). Germline-derived CDR1 and CDR2 are LNHNV and YYDKDF (reference sequence). The V and J ends lost 0 bases and 0 bases respectively, with 12 bases between them. CDR3 length equals 17 residues.

This clonotype appeared many times. The CDR3 DNA reads TGCGCCAGCAGCCCAGCCCGGACAGACTTGGAGCAGTACTTC. It translates to CASSPARTDLEQYF. V usage is TRBV5-1 and J usage is TRBJ2-7; a possible D gene is TRBD1 (6 bases). The CDR3 is 14 amino acids. V lost 4 bases to trimming and J lost 7 bases, with 18 bases between them. From germline, CDR1 is SGHRS and CDR2 YFSETQ. Together with reference TRBV5-1 and TRBJ2-7, the CDR3 gives the full variable domain: KAGVTQTPRYLIKTRGQQVTLSCSPISGHRSVSWYQQTPGQGLQFLFEYFSETQRNKGNFPGRFSGRQFSNSRSEMNVSTLELGDSALYLCASSPARTDLEQYFGPGTRLTVT.

This clonotype has a count of ten or more. The chain recombines TRBV28 with TRBJ1-1, with a possible D match to TRBD1 (6 bases). CDR3 length: 14 amino acids. Germline CDR1 MDHEN, CDR2 SYDVKM. V was shortened by 6 bases and J by 4 bases, with 15 bases between the two germline ends. Here the CDR3 reads CASSLNRGGTEAFF. The CDR3 DNA is TGTGCCAGCAGCTTAAATAGGGGGGGCACTGAAGCTTTCTTT.

A few counts support this clonotype. One end of the junction is discordant with germline, which a read error may explain. V usage is TRBV7-2 and J usage is TRBJ1-1; D is uncertain. The V gene's germline CDR1 is SGHTA and CDR2 FQGNSA. The CDR3 is made up of 14 amino acids. The CDR3 region has the DNA TGTGCCAGCACCCCCAGTGACATGAACGCTGAAGCTTTCTTT. The encoded protein is CASTPSDMNAEAFF.

This clonotype was observed a few times. V gene TRBV5-4 combines with J gene TRBJ1-2, with D unresolved. V shed 1 base and J shed 7 bases, with 17 bases lying between them. The germline CDR1 and CDR2 sequences are SGHNT and YYREEE (reference sequence). The CDR3 spans 15 residues. The CDR3: CASSLTVRGTTGYTF. CDR3 DNA: TGTGCCAGCAGCTTGACCGTTCGGGGAACGACTGGCTACACCTTC.

This clonotype occurred many times. The V and J genes are TRBV2 and TRBJ1-1; tentative D call: TRBD1 (6 bases). CDR3 length: 12 residues. CDR1 SNHLY and CDR2 FYNNEI come from the germline V gene. V was trimmed by 8 bases and J by 6 bases, leaving 13 bases between them. The CDR3: CASGYRDPEAFF. The CDR3 DNA is TGTGCCAGCGGATACAGGGATCCTGAAGCTTTCTTT.

This clonotype was seen many times. This rearrangement joins TRBV3-1 to TRBJ1-6; D may be TRBD1 (5 bases). V was trimmed by 2 bases and J by 7 bases, leaving 9 bases between them. Per germline, CDR1 LGHDT and CDR2 YNNKEL (reference sequence). This CDR3 is built from 14 residues. This chain's CDR3 is CASSQSGANSPLHF. CDR3 nucleotide sequence: TGTGCCAGCAGCCAATCCGGGGCGAATTCACCCCTCCACTTT.

V and J are TRBV30 and TRBJ2-7; 8 bases align to TRBD1. CDR3 length: 17 amino acids. Per the germline V gene, CDR1 is GTSNPN and CDR2 is SVGIG (reference sequence). Trimming cost V 8 bases and J 0 bases; bases outside gene matches: 18. Here the CDR3 DNA reads TGTGCCCGGACAGGGCGGCGTCCAGGGTCGGGCTCCTACGAGCAGTACTTC. Its translation: CARTGRRPGSGSYEQYF. Looking up the rest from reference TRBV30 and TRBJ2-7 gives the full variable domain: SQTIHQWPATLVQPVGSPLSLECTVEGTSNPNLYWYRQAAGRGLQLLFYSVGIGQISSEVPQNLSASRPQDRQFILSSKKLLLSDSGFYLCARTGRRPGSGSYEQYFGPGTRLTVT.

In this sample, this clonotype turned up many times. CDR3 DNA: TGTGCCAGCAGCCCCTCATGGGGGCAGCAAGAGACCCAGTACTTC. Translated, it gives CASSPSWGQQETQYF. This chain joins TRBV13 and TRBJ2-5; maybe TRBD1 (6 bases). The CDR3 loop spans 15 amino acids. CDR1 and CDR2 from the germline V gene are PRHDT and FYEKMQ (reference sequence). Trimming took 5 bases from V and 2 from J, leaving 15 bases between them.

This clonotype was counted ten times or more. The rearrangement uses TRBV5-1 and TRBJ2-7; D uncertain. From germline, CDR1 is SGHRS and CDR2 YFSETQ. V was cut by 1 base and J by 0 bases, with 5 bases left in between. The CDR3 consists of 13 residues. The CDR3 DNA reads as TGCGCCAGCAGCTTGCAGAACTCCTACGAGCAGTACTTC. Encoded protein: CASSLQNSYEQYF.

This clonotype was observed at least ten times. This rearrangement joins TRBV30 to TRBJ1-5, with D maybe TRBD1 (5 bases). V shed 5 bases and J shed 7 bases, with 18 bases lying between them. Germline loops: CDR1 GTSNPN, CDR2 SVGIG (reference sequence). This CDR3 has 14 amino acids. The CDR3 DNA reads as TGTGCCTGGGCACCTACGGGGGTTGGGCAGCCCCAGCATTTT. Translation: CAWAPTGVGQPQHF.

Points on this clonotype: A single base separates this from a much larger clone, so it may be a read error. V usage is TRBV6-2 or TRBV6-3 and J usage is TRBJ2-2, with D perhaps TRBD2 (5 bases). There are 16 residues in the CDR3. Germline values: CDR1 MNHEY, CDR2 SVGEGT. V dropped 5 bases and J dropped 6 bases, with 19 bases sitting between them. The CDR3 region has the DNA TGTGCCAGCAGTGAACAACCGAGGACCGGGGCCGGGGAGCTGTTTTTT. Translating it yields CASSEQPRTGAGELFF.

The gene calls are TRBV9 and TRBJ1-1; 8 bases align to TRBD1. V was clipped by 7 bases and J by 4 bases; unmatched bases: 6. The CDR3 consists of 13 residues. Per germline, CDR1 SGDLS and CDR2 YYNGEE. CDR3 sequence: CASGLQGGTEAFF. As DNA, the CDR3 is TGTGCCAGCGGTCTACAGGGGGGCACTGAAGCTTTCTTT.

This chain connects TRBV5-1 to TRBJ1-2, with 9 bases aligning to TRBD1. The CDR3 consists of 14 residues. The V gene's germline CDR1 is SGHRS and CDR2 YFSETQ. The V segment lost 5 bases and the J segment 2 bases; nucleotides outside the gene matches: 4. For the CDR3, the DNA is TGCGCCAGCAGGTACGGACAGGGGAACTATGGCTACACCTTC. This gives the protein CASRYGQGNYGYTF.

This clonotype was detected once. This rearrangement joins TRBV19 to TRBJ2-7; TRBD2 is a possible D gene (5 bases). There are 13 residues in the CDR3. V was cut by 3 bases and J by 2 bases, with 8 bases left in between. Per the germline V gene, CDR1 is LNHDA and CDR2 is SQIVND (reference sequence). The CDR3 nucleotides are TGTGCCAGTAGTATCACCGGGACCTACGAGCAGTACTTC. It translates to CASSITGTYEQYF. Combining the CDR3 with reference TRBV19 and TRBJ2-7 gives the whole variable domain DGGITQSPKYLFRKEGQNVTLSCEQNLNHDAMYWYRQDPGQGLRLIYYSQIVNDFQKGDIAEGYSVSREKKESFPLTVTSAQKNPTAFYLCASSITGTYEQYFGPGTRLTVT.

The J gene is TRBJ2-7, the V gene TRBV19, with 12 bases that match TRBD1. The CDR3 is 15 amino acids. Germline V gives CDR1 LNHDA, CDR2 SQIVND (reference sequence). Trimming at V came to 4 bases and at J to 2 bases, leaving 3 bases not matched to a gene. The CDR3 nucleotides are TGTGCCAGTAGTACAGGGACAGGGGGCACCTACGAGCAGTACTTC. Translated: CASSTGTGGTYEQYF.

The V and J genes are TRBV30 and TRBJ2-7; D gene ambiguous. Germline loops: CDR1 GTSNPN, CDR2 SVGIG (reference sequence). Trimming stripped 0 bases from V and 6 bases from J, with 9 bases between. CDR3 length equals 12 residues. The chain's CDR3 is CAWSVSRAEQYF. The CDR3, as DNA: TGTGCCTGGAGTGTCTCCCGTGCCGAGCAGTACTTC.

The V gene is TRBV9, the J gene TRBJ1-2, with a tentative D call TRBD1 (6 bases). The germline V and J ends were trimmed by 1 base and 4 bases, with 14 bases remaining between them. The CDR3 totals 15 residues. Germline V gene data show CDR1 as SGDLS and CDR2 as YYNGEE. Here the CDR3 DNA reads TGTGCCAGCAGCGTAATGGGGGCAGGTGGCTATGGCTACACCTTC. Its translation is CASSVMGAGGYGYTF.

This clonotype was seen at least ten times. The genes are TRBV12-3 or TRBV12-4 and TRBJ2-2; 7 bases are shared with TRBD1. Unmatched junction bases numbered 4, after V lost 3 bases and J lost 0 bases. This CDR3 region has 16 residues. The CDR3, as DNA: TGTGCCAGCAGTTTGGGGCAGGGGGCGAACACCGGGGAGCTGTTTTTT. It yields the protein CASSLGQGANTGELFF.

The rearrangement links TRBV5-4 to TRBJ2-5; 10 positions match TRBD1. The CDR3 runs 15 residues. J was trimmed by 1 base and V by 4 bases; bases with no gene match: 4. Germline loops: CDR1 SGHNT, CDR2 YYREEE (reference sequence). In DNA, the CDR3 is TGTGCCAGCAGCATAGGGGACAGGGGCCAAGAGACCCAGTACTTC. Translation: CASSIGDRGQETQYF.